This is a list of T cell receptor beta chains from one sample in a study of metastatic and nonmetastatic thyroid tumors. MiXCR re-clonotyped the PCR reads for TCRdb. The repertoire holds tens of thousands of clones, with around a third as singletons. Sequenced: tumor tissue. The receptors were sampled from a female donor with papillary thyroid cancer or a benign thyroid nodule (not recorded which). Some clones in this sample may be carry-over from other donors' samples. Each CDR3 is given with its conserved first and last residue. The D gene is left open where the match is weak. Clone size is stated in some rows and not others, as once, few, many or a class when expanded.

-	TRBV10-3	TRBJ2-7	TRBD1	CAISASTGVEQYF	TGTGCCATCAGCGCGAGCACAGGGGTAGAGCAGTACTTC
-	TRBV4-2	TRBJ2-6	TRBD1	CASTQGQGWGGANVLTF	TGTGCCAGCACTCAAGGACAGGGTTGGGGTGGGGCCAACGTCCTGACTTTC
-	TRBV20-1	TRBJ2-7	TRBD1	CSPGQGSSYEQYF	TGCAGTCCTGGACAGGGTTCCTCCTACGAGCAGTACTTC
few	TRBV6-1	TRBJ2-7	-	CASSEGLPYEQYF	TGTGCCAGCAGTGAAGGGTTACCCTACGAGCAGTACTTC
few	TRBV28	TRBJ1-5	-	CASTPLVGELGQPQHF	TGTGCCAGCACCCCCCTGGTGGGGGAATTAGGTCAGCCCCAGCATTTT
few	TRBV6-1	TRBJ2-1	-	CASSEVGMGEQFF	TGTGCCAGCAGTGAAGTAGGGATGGGTGAGCAGTTCTTC
few	TRBV6-1	TRBJ1-5	-	CASSESAGGNQPQHF	TGTGCCAGCAGTGAGAGCGCAGGCGGCAATCAGCCCCAGCATTTT
-	TRBV20-1	TRBJ1-2	-	CSTQHRRTASYGYTF	TGCAGTACCCAGCACAGACGGACGGCCTCCTATGGCTACACCTTC
few	TRBV6-1	TRBJ1-4	TRBD1	CASSLTGGNEKLFF	TGTGCCAGCAGTCTGACAGGGGGGAATGAAAAACTGTTTTTT
few	TRBV5-1	TRBJ1-1	TRBD1	CASSRGQGDTEAFF	TGCGCCAGCAGCCGGGGACAGGGGGATACTGAAGCTTTCTTT
-	TRBV9	TRBJ2-3	TRBD2	CASSVEGLAGLGDTQYF	TGTGCCAGCAGCGTAGAAGGACTAGCGGGCTTAGGGGATACGCAGTATTTT
-	TRBV20-1	TRBJ2-3	-	CSARPSTDTQYF	TGCAGTGCTAGACCTAGCACAGATACGCAGTATTTT
-	TRBV28	TRBJ1-5	-	CASTKGVGNQPQHF	TGTGCCAGCACCAAAGGGGTGGGCAATCAGCCCCAGCATTTT
few	TRBV28	TRBJ2-1	TRBD2	CASSLSFGGRYNEQFF	TGTGCCAGCAGTTTGAGTTTCGGGGGGAGGTACAATGAGCAGTTCTTC
-	TRBV6-1	TRBJ1-6	-	CASTLGTKNSPLHF	TGTGCCAGTACCCTCGGGACAAAGAATTCACCCCTCCACTTT
few	TRBV28	TRBJ2-7	TRBD2	CASTHGGGGSPYEQYF	TGTGCCAGCACCCACGGGGGTGGCGGGAGCCCATACGAGCAGTACTTC
few	TRBV28	TRBJ1-1	-	CASSFSGLGATEAFF	TGTGCCAGCAGTTTTTCAGGGTTGGGGGCCACTGAAGCTTTCTTT
-	TRBV7-9	TRBJ2-2	TRBD2	CASSFLAGSGELFF	TGTGCCAGCAGCTTTTTAGCGGGATCCGGGGAGCTGTTTTTT
-	TRBV27	TRBJ2-3	-	CASSSYGDTQYF	TGTGCCAGCAGTTCGTACGGGGATACGCAGTATTTT
-	TRBV5-1	TRBJ2-2	TRBD1	CASSLVDRGYTGELFF	TGCGCCAGCAGCTTGGTGGACAGGGGTTACACCGGGGAGCTGTTTTTT
few	TRBV10-3	TRBJ2-7	TRBD2	CAISVAGADEQYF	TGTGCCATCAGTGTAGCGGGAGCCGACGAGCAGTACTTC
-	TRBV5-1	TRBJ2-7	TRBD1	CASSHPPRQGHYEQYF	TGCGCCAGCTCCCATCCTCCACGACAGGGACACTACGAGCAGTACTTC
-	TRBV28	TRBJ1-5	-	CASRTSNQPQHF	TGTGCCAGCCGCACTTCAAATCAGCCCCAGCATTTT
-	TRBV6-4	TRBJ1-5	TRBD1	CASSPFDRGRQPQHF	TGTGCCAGCAGCCCATTCGACAGGGGACGACAGCCCCAGCATTTT
-	TRBV28	TRBJ1-1	-	CASKGRGAVMNTEAFF	TGTGCCAGCAAGGGCAGGGGCGCCGTAATGAACACTGAAGCTTTCTTT
-	TRBV11-2	TRBJ1-1	-	CASSLDHPRGLNTEAFF	TGTGCCAGCAGCTTAGATCACCCCAGGGGATTGAACACTGAAGCTTTCTTT
few	TRBV15	TRBJ2-5	-	CATSRGPQETQYF	TGTGCCACCAGCAGAGGTCCCCAAGAGACCCAGTACTTC
-	TRBV6-1	TRBJ2-2	-	CASSEYRVVRNTGELFF	TGTGCCAGCAGTGAATACAGGGTGGTCCGGAACACCGGGGAGCTGTTTTTT
-	TRBV28	TRBJ2-7	TRBD2	CASSLLAGGAYEQYF	TGTGCCAGCAGTTTACTAGCGGGAGGCGCCTACGAGCAGTACTTC
many	TRBV2	TRBJ1-2	-	CASSQREYGYTF	TGTGCCAGCAGTCAAAGGGAGTATGGCTACACCTTC
-	TRBV9	TRBJ1-2	-	CASSPRTGTDGYTF	TGTGCCAGCAGCCCTCGGACCGGGACGGATGGCTACACCTTC
-	TRBV6-2/TRBV6-3	TRBJ1-2	-	CASSYSAGSGTEDGYTF	TGTGCCAGCAGTTACTCGGCAGGGTCGGGGACGGAGGATGGCTACACCTTC
-	TRBV12-3/TRBV12-4	TRBJ1-4	-	CASSRAPPDRNEKLFF	TGTGCCAGCAGTCGTGCCCCCCCGGACAGAAATGAAAAACTGTTTTTT
-	TRBV6-1	TRBJ2-2	-	CASSSRVSGTGELFF	TGTGCCAGCTCTTCTAGGGTTTCCGGCACCGGGGAGCTGTTTTTT
-	TRBV6-1	TRBJ2-1	-	CASILSHWGKQFF	TGTGCCAGCATCCTAAGTCACTGGGGGAAGCAGTTCTTC
-	TRBV10-3	TRBJ2-7	TRBD2	CAITGLAGTASYEQYF	TGTGCCATCACTGGACTAGCGGGAACAGCTTCCTACGAGCAGTACTTC
-	TRBV20-1	TRBJ2-1	TRBD2	CSARGGSGRNEQFF	TGCAGTGCTAGAGGTGGTAGCGGGAGAAATGAGCAGTTCTTC
few	TRBV6-6	TRBJ2-1	TRBD2	CASSPRPTTLAADNEQFF	TGTGCCAGCAGCCCCCGGCCCACGACCCTAGCGGCTGACAATGAGCAGTTCTTC
many	TRBV27	TRBJ2-1	TRBD2	CASKTSGTSGYNEQFF	TGTGCCAGCAAGACGTCCGGGACTAGCGGATACAATGAGCAGTTCTTC
-	TRBV12-3/TRBV12-4	TRBJ1-6	TRBD1	CASSRDQGARNSPLHF	TGTGCCAGCAGCCGCGATCAGGGGGCGCGAAATTCACCCCTCCACTTT
-	TRBV9	TRBJ2-3	TRBD2	CASSTVTSGGSDTQYF	TGTGCCAGCAGTACGGTGACTAGCGGGGGGTCAGATACGCAGTATTTT
-	TRBV11-1	TRBJ1-2	-	CASSLDLDRLNYGYTF	TGTGCCAGCAGCTTAGATTTGGACAGACTTAACTATGGCTACACCTTC
-	TRBV20-1	TRBJ2-2	-	CSARDLAGGSKNTGELFF	TGCAGTGCTAGAGATCTCGCAGGGGGGTCTAAGAACACCGGGGAGCTGTTTTTT
-	TRBV11-2	TRBJ1-2	-	CASRLTGNYGYTF	TGTGCCAGCAGGCTAACAGGGAACTATGGCTACACCTTC
-	TRBV20-1	TRBJ2-3	TRBD2	CSARYPGLALDTQYF	TGCAGTGCTAGATACCCGGGACTAGCGTTAGATACGCAGTATTTT